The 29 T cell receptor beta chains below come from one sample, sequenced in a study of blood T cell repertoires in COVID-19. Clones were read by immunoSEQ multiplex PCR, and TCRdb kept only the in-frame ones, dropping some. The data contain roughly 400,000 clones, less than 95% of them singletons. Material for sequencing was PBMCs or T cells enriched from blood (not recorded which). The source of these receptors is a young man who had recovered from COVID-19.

Written as DNA, the CDR3 is TGTGCCAGCAGCTTTAGCGGAGGCGAGTCCACCGGGGAGCTGTTTTTT. This sequence encodes CASSFSGGESTGELFF. The chain uses TRBV7-3 and TRBJ2-2; D possibly corresponds to TRBD2 (6 bases). This CDR3 contains 16 residues. V lost 3 bases and J lost 4, with 15 bases in between. The germline gives CDR1 SGHTA, CDR2 FQGTGA.

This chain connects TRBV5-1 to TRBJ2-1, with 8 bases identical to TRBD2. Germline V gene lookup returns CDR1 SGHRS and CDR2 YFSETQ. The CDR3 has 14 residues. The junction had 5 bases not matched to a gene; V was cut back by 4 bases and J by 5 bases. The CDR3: CASSTGGYDNEQFF. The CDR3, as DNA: TGCGCCAGCAGCACGGGGGGGTATGACAATGAGCAGTTCTTC.

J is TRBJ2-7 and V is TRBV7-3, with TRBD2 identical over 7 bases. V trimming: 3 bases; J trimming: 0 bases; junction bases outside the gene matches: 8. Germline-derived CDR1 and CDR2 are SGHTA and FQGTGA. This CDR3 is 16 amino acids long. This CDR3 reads CASSLGGSGVSYEQYF. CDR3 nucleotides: TGTGCCAGCAGCTTGGGCGGGAGTGGGGTCTCCTACGAGCAGTACTTC. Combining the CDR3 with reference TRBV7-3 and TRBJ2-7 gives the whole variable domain GAGVSQTPSNKVTEKGKYVELRCDPISGHTALYWYRQSLGQGPEFLIYFQGTGAADDSGLPNDRFFAVRPEGSVSTLKIQRTERGDSAVYLCASSLGGSGVSYEQYFGPGTRLTVT.

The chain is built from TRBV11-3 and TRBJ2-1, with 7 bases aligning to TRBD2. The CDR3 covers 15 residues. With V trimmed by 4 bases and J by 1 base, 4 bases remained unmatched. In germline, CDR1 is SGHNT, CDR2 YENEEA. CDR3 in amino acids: CASSSERGSYNEQFF. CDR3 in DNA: TGTGCCAGCAGCTCCGAGCGGGGTTCCTACAATGAGCAGTTCTTC.

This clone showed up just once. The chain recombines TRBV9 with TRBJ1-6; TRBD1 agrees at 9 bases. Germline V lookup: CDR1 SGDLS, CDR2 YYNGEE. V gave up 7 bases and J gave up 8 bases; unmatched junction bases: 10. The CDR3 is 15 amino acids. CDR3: CASGGQGGLDSPLHF. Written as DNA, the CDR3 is TGTGCCAGCGGGGGACAGGGTGGTTTGGATTCACCCCTCCACTTT. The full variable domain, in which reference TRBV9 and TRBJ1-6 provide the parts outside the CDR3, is DSGVTQTPKHLITATGQRVTLRCSPRSGDLSVYWYQQSLDQGLQFLIQYYNGEERAKGNILERFSAQQFPDLHSELNLSSLELGDSALYFCASGGQGGLDSPLHFGNGTRLTVT.

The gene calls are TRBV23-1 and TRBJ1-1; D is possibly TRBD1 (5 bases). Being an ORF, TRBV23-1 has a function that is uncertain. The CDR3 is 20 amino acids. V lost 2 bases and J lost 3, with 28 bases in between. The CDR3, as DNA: TGCGCCAGCAGTCAAAAGCTCCCCCCCGGGGGTAACGGTGTCGACACTGAAGCTTTCTTT. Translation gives CASSQKLPPGGNGVDTEAFF.

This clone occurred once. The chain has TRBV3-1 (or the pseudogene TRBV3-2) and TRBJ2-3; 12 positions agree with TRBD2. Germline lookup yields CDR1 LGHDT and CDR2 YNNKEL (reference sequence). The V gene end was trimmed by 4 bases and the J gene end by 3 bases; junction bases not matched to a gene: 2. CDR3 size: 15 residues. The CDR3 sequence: CASSLLAGGTDTQYF. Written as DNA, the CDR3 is TGTGCCAGCAGCCTACTAGCGGGAGGTACAGATACGCAGTATTTT.

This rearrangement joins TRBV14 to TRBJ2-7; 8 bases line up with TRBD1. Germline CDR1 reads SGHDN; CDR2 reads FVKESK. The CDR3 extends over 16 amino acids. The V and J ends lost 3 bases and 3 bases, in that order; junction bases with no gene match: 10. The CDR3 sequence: CASSHTLGQGNYEQYF. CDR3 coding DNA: TGTGCCAGCAGCCATACCCTTGGACAGGGCAACTACGAGCAGTACTTC.

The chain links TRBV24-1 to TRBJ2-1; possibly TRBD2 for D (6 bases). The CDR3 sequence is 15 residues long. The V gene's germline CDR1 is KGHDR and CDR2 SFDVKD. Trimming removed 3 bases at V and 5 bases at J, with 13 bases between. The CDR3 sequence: CATSDPPGVNNEQFF. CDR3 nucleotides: TGTGCCACCAGTGATCCACCGGGGGTCAACAATGAGCAGTTCTTC.

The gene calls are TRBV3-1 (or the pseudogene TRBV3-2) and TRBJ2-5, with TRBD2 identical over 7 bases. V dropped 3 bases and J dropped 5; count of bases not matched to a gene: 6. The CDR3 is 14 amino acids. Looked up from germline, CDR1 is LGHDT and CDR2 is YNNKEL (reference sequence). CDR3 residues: CASSQGGSGETQYF. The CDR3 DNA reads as TGTGCCAGCAGCCAGGGCGGGAGCGGGGAGACCCAGTACTTC.

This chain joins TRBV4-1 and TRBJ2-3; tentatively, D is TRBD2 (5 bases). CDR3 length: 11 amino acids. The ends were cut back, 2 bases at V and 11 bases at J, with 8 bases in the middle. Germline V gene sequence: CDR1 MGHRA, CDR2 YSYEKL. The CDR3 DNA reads TGCGCCAGCAGCCAAAACGGGGAGCAGTATTTT. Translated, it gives CASSQNGEQYF.

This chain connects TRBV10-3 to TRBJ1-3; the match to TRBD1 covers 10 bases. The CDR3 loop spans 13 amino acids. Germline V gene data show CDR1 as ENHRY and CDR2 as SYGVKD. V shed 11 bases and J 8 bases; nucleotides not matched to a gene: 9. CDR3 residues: CAGGTGVVDTIYF. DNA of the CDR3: TGTGCCGGCGGGACAGGGGTGGTGGACACCATATATTTT.

The CDR3 protein is CASSPAGIWDYGYTF. The DNA of the CDR3 is TGTGCCAGCAGTCCAGCAGGAATTTGGGACTATGGCTACACCTTC. This chain uses TRBV6-6 with TRBJ1-2; the D is unclear. Germline loops: CDR1 MNHNY, CDR2 SVGAGI (reference sequence). Trimming shortened V by 5 bases and J by 3 bases, and 16 bases separated the two germline ends. The length of the CDR3 is 15 residues.

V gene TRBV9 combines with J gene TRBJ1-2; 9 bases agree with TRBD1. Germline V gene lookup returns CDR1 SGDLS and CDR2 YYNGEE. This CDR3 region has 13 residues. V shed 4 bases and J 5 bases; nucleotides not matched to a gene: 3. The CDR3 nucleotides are TGTGCCAGCAGCCCGGGGACAGGGTATGGCTACACCTTC. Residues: CASSPGTGYGYTF.

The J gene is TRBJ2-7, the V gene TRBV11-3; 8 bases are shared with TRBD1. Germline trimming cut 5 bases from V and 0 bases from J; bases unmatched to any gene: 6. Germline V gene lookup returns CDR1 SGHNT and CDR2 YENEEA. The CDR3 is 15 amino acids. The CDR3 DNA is TGTGCCAGCAGCCCCCGGGACAGGAGCTCCTACGAGCAGTACTTC. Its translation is CASSPRDRSSYEQYF.

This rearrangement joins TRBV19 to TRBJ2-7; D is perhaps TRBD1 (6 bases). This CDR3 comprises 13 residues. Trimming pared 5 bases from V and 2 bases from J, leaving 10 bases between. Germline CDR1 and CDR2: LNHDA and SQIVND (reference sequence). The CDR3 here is CASSEGVAYEQYF. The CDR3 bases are TGTGCCAGTAGTGAGGGGGTCGCCTACGAGCAGTACTTC.

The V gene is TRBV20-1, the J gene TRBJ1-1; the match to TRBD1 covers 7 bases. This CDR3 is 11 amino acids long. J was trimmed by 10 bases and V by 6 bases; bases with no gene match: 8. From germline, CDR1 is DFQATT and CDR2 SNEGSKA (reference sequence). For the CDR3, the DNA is TGCAGTGCCGACGACAGGGTCGTAGCTTTCTTT. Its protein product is CSADDRVVAFF.

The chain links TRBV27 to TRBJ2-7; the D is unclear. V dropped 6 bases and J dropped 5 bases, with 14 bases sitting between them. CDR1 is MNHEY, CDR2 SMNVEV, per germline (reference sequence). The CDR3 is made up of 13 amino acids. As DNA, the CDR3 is TGTGCCAGCAGCCCGGTTGGTCGGGACGAGCAGTACTTC. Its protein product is CASSPVGRDEQYF.

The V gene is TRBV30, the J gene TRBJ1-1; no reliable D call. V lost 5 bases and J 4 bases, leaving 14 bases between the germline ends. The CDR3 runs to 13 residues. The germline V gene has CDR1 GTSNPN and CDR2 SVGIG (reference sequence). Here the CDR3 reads CAWSGGPGTEAFF. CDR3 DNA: TGTGCCTGGTCTGGAGGGCCGGGCACTGAAGCTTTCTTT.

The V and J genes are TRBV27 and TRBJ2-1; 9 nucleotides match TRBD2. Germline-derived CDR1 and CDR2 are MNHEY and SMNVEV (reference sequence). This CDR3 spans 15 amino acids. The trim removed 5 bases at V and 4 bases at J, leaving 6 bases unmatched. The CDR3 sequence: CASSLAGPPYNEQFF. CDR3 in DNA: TGTGCCAGCAGTCTAGCGGGGCCCCCTTACAATGAGCAGTTCTTC.

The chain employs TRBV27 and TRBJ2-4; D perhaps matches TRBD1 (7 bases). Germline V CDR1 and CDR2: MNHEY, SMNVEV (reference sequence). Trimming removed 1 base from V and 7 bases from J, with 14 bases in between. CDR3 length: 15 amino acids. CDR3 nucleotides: TGTGCCAGCAGTTTATTGCGGGACAGATCGAACATTCAGTACTTC. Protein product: CASSLLRDRSNIQYF.

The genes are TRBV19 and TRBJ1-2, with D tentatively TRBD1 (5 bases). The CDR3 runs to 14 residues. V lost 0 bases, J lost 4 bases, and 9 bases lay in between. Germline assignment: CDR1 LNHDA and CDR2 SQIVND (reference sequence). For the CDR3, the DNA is TGTGCCAGTAGTATAGATCCGGGGGGCTATGGCTACACCTTC. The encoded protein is CASSIDPGGYGYTF.

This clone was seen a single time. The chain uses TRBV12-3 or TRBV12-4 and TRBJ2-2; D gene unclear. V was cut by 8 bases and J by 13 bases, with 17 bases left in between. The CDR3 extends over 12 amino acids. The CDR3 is CASGAIAVSLFF. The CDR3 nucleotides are TGTGCCAGCGGAGCGATAGCCGTATCGCTGTTTTTT.

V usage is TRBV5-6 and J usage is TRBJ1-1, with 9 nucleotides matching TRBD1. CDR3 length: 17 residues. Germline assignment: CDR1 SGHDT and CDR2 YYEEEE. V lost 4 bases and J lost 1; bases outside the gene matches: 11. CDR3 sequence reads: CASSKGTGYGKNTEAFF. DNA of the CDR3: TGTGCCAGCAGCAAAGGGACAGGGTACGGCAAGAACACTGAAGCTTTCTTT.

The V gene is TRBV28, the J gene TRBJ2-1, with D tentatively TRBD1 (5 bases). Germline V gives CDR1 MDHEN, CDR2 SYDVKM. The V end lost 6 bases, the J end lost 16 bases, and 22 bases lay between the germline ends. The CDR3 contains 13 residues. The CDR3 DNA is TGTGCCAGCAGGACCGCCGACAGACAGATTTCTTTCTTC. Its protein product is CASRTADRQISFF.

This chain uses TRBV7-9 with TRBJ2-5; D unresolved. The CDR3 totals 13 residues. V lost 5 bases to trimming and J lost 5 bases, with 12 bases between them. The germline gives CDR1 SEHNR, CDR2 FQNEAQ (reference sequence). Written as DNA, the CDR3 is TGTGCCAGCAGCAACCCTCCGAGGGAGACCCAGTACTTC. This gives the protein CASSNPPRETQYF.

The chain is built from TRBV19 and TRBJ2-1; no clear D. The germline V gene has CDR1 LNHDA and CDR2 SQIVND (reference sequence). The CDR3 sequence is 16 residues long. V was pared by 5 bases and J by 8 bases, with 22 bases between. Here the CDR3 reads CASSVPASLAVDEQFF. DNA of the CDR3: TGTGCCAGTAGTGTCCCCGCTAGTCTTGCCGTGGATGAGCAGTTCTTC.

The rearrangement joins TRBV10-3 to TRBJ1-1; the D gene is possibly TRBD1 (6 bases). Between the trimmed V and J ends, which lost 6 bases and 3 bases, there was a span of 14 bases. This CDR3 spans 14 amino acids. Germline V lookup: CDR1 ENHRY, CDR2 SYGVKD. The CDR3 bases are TGTGCCATCAGCGGGACAAAAGCGGACACTGAAGCTTTCTTT. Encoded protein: CAISGTKADTEAFF.

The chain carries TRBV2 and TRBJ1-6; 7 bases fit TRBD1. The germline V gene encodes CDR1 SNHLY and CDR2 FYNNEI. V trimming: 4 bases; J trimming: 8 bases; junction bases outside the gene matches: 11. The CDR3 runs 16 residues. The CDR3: CASSGRTITGDSPLHF. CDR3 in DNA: TGTGCCAGCAGTGGCCGCACAATTACAGGGGATTCACCCCTCCACTTT. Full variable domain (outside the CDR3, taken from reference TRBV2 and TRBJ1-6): EPEVTQTPSHQVTQMGQEVILRCVPISNHLYFYWYRQILGQKVEFLVSFYNNEISEKSEIFDDQFSVERPDGSNFTLKIRSTKLEDSAMYFCASSGRTITGDSPLHFGNGTRLTVT.